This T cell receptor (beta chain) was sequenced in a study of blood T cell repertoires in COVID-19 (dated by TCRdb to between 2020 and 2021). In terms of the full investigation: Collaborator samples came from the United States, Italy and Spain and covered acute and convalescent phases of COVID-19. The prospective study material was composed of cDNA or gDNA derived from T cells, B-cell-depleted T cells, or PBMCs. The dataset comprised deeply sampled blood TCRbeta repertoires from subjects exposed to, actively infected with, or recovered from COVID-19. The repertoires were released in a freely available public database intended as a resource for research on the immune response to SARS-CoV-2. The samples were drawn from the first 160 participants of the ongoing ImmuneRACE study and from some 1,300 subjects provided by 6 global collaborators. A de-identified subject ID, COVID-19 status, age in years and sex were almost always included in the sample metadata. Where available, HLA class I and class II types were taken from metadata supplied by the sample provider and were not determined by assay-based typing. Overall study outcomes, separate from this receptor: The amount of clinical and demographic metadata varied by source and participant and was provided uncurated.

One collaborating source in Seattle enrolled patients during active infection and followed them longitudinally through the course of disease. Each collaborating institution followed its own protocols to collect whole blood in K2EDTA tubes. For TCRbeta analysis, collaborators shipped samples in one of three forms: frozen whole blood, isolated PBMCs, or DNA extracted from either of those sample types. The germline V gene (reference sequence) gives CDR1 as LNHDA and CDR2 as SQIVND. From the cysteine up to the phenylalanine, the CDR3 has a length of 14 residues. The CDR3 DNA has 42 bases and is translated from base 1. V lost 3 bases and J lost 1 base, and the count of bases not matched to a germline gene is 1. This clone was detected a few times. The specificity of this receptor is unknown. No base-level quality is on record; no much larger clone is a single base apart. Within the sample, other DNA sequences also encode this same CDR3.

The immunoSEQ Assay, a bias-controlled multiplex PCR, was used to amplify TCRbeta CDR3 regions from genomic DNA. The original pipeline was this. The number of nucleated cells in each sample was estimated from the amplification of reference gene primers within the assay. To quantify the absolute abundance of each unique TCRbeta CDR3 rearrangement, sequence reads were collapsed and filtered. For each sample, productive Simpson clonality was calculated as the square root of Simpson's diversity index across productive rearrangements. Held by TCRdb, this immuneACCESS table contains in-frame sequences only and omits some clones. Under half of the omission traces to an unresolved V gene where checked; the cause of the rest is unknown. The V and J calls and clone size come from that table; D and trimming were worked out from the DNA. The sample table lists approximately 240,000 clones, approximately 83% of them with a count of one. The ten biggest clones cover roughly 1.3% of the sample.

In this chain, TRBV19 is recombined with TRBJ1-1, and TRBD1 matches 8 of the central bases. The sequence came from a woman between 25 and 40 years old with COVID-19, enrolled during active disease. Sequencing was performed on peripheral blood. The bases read TGTGCCAGTAGTATCGGGACAGGGAACACTGAAGCTTTCTTT. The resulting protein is CASSIGTGNTEAFF. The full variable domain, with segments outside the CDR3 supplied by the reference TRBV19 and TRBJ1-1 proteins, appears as DGGITQSPKYLFRKEGQNVTLSCEQNLNHDAMYWYRQDPGQGLRLIYYSQIVNDFQKGDIAEGYSVSREKKESFPLTVTSAQKNPTAFYLCASSIGTGNTEAFFGQGTRLTVV.